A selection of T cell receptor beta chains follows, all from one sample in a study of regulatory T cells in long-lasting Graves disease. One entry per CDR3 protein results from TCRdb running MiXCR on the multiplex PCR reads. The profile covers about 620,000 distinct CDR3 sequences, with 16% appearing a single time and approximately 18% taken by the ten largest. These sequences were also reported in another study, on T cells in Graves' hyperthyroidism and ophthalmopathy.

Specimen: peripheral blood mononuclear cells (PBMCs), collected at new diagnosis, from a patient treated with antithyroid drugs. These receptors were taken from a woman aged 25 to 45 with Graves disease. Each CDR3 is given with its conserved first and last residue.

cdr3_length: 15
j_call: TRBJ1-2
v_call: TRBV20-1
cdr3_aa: CSAHAGGGAPYGYTF

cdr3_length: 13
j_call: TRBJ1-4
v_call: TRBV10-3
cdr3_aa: CAISESSREKLFF

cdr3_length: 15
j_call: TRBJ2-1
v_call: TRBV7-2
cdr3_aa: CASSPEGMDYNEQFF

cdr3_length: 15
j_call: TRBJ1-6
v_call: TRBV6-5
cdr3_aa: CASSYSTMTYSPLHF

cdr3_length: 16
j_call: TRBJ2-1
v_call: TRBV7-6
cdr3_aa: CASSHSYEGRDNEQFF

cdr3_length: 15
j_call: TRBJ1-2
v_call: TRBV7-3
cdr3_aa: CASSSGVQTNYGYTF

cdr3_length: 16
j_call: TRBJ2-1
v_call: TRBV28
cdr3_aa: CASSVSGTSGLTEQFF

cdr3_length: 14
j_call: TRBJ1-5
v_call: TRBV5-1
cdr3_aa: CASSSDPNAGSQHF

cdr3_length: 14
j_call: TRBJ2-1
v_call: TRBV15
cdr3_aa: CATSLAGGYNEQFF

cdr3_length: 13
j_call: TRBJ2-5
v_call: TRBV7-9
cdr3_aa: CATSPPLGETQYF

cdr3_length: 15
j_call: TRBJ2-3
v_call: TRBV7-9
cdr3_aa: CASSPRLAITDTQYF

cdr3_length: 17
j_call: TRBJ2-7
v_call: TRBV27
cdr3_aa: CASSLGLAGPPLYEQYF

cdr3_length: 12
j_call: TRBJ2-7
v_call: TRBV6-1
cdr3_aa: CVIRDGHYEQYF

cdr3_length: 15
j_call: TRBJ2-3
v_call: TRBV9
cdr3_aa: CASSVEDGSTDTQYF

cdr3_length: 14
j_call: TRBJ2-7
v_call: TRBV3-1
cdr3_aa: CASTNALAGAEQYF

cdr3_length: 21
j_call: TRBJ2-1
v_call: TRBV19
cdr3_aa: CASSMGVRVRPAGIPYNEQFF

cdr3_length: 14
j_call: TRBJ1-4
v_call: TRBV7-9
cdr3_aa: CASSSTGLGEKLFF

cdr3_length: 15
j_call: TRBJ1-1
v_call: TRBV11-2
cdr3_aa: CASSRLGGRGTEAFF

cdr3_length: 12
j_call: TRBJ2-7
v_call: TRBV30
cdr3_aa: CAWSVMSYEQYF

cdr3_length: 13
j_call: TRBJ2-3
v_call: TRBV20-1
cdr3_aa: CSVVGTAPDTQYF

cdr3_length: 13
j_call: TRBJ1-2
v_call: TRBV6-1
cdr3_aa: CASSGTNLYGYTF

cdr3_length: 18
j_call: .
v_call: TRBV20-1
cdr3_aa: CSARDGSPNGVGIETQYF

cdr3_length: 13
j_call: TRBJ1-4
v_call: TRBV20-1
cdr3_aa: CSARSAEGEKLFF

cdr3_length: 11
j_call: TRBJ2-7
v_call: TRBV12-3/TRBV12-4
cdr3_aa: CASSLHREQYF

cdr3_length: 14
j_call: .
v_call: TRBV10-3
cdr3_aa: CAISALARGNEQFF

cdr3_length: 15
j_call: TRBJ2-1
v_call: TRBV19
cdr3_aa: CASSEGAGGLNEQFF

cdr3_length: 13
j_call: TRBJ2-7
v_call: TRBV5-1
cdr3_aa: CASSWGLSYEQYF

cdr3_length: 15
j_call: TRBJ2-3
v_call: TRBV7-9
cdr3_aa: CASSRGLAGEDTQYF

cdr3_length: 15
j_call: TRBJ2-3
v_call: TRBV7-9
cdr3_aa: CASSSYATSTDTQYF

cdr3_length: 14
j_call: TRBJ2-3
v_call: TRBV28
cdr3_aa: CASSRDRFPHTQYF

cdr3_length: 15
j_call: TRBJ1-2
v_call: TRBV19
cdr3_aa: CASSIVARTGSGYTF

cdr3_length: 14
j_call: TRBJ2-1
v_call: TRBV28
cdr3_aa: CASSLAGPYNEQFF

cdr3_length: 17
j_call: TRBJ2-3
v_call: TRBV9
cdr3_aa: CASSVGLAGGPTDTQYF

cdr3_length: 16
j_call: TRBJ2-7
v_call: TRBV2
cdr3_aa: CASSEGLTGNPYEQYF

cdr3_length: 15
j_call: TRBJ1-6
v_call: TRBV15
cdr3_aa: CATSRGHSSGSPLHF

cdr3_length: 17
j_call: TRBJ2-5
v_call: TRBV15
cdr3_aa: CATSRDYSTGRQETQYF

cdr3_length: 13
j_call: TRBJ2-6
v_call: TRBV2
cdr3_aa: CASSSSRANVLTF

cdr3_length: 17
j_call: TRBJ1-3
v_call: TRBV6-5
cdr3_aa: CASSYWGGQGRGNTIYF

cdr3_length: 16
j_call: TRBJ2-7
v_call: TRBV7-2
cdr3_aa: CASSLVGGLLSYEQYF

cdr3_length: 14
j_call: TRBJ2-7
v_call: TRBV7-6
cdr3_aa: CASGELAGAYEQYF

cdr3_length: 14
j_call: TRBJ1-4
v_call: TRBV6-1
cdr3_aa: CASSQGQGFEKLFF

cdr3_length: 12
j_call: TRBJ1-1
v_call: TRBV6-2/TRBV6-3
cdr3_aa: CANSPGTSRASF

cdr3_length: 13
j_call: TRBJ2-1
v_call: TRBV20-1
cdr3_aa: CSARDFRGGEQFF

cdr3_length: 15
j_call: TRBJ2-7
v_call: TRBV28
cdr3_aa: CASGAGQAVSYEQYF

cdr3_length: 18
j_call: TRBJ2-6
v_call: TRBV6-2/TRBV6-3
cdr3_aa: CASRPSGNPHSGANVLTF

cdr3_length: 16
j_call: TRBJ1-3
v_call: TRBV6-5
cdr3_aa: CASSYSQGRAGNTIYF

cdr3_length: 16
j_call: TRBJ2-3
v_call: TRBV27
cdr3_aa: CASSSRGQANTDTQYF

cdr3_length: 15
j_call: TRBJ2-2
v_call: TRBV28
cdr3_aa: CAAQTSGSSTGELFF

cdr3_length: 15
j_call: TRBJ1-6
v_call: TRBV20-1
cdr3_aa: CSARDHRWGYSPLHF

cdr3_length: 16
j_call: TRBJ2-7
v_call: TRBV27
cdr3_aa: CASSYLGTGGSYEQYF

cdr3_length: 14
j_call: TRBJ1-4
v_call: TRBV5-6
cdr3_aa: CASSLAYAGEKLFF

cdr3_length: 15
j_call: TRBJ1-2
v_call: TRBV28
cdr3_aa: CASRTQGPLNYGYTF

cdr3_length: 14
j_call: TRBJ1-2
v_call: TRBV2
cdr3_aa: CASSEGGANYGYTF

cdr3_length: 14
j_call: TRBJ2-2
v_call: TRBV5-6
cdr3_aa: CASSYRSNTGELFF

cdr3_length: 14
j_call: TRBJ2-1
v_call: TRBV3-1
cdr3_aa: CASSPIVSYNEQFF